The clone carrying this T cell receptor beta chain was detected only a few times. Its antigen is unidentified. TCRdb re-analysed the RACE reads in MiXCR, keeping a single row per CDR3 protein. The data show roughly 180,000 distinct CDR3 sequences, under 25% seen once. The data were taken from a study of human T cells and chemical hapten exposure. About the research overall: Patients had diphenylcyclopropenone applied to the scalp weekly throughout the approximately 22-week study.

Overall study results and limits: Expanded TCRs produced significantly more large CDR3 similarity clusters than controls did.

Germline V gene data show CDR1 as SEHNR and CDR2 as FQNEAQ (reference sequence). The CDR3 runs 12 residues. V shed 11 bases and J shed 4 bases, with 14 bases lying between them. Time point specified: patch test 1, 2 weeks after DPC sensitization. Treatment described: therapeutic diphenylcyclopropenone sensitization with weekly scalp DPC. The rearrangement uses TRBV7-9 and TRBJ1-1; the D gene is possibly TRBD1 (5 bases). The clonotype originates from a woman between 50 and 59 years old with alopecia areata. Some clones in this sample may be carry-over from other donors' samples. The source material was whole blood, sampled in connection with sensitization to the hapten diphenylcyclopropenone (DPC). CDR3 sequence (DNA): TGTGCCCTGGGGGATTGGGGCACTGAAGCTTTCTTT. Translation: CALGDWGTEAFF.